This is a list of T cell receptor beta chains from one sample in a study of blood T cell repertoires in COVID-19. TCRdb's table, derived via immunoSEQ multiplex PCR, lists solely in-frame clones and lacks some. This table has fewer than 300,000 clones, nearly 90% appearing once. Sequencing used peripheral blood. The receptors were sampled from a man aged 18 to 30 with active or convalescent COVID-19. Both conserved end residues are part of each CDR3. The D gene is left open where the match is weak. The listing skips clone size in some rows; elsewhere it reads once, few, many or a size class.

V gene	clone size	D gene	J gene	CDR3 protein	CDR3 DNA
TRBV10-3	-	TRBD1	TRBJ1-2	CAITVEGGRYGYTF	TGTGCCATCACGGTTGAAGGGGGCCGGTATGGCTACACCTTC
TRBV9	-	TRBD1	TRBJ2-7	CASSPQTGGPLTYYEQYF	TGTGCCAGCAGCCCACAGACAGGGGGCCCGCTAACATACTACGAGCAGTACTTC
TRBV24-1	-	TRBD1	TRBJ2-5	CATSDFTGGRETQYF	TGTGCCACCAGTGATTTTACAGGGGGTCGTGAGACCCAGTACTTC
TRBV3-1/TRBV3-2	few	-	TRBJ2-5	CASRRGWGETQYF	TGTGCCAGCAGGCGGGGTTGGGGCGAGACCCAGTACTTC
TRBV10-3	-	TRBD2	TRBJ2-3	CAPPVGSGGGDTQYF	TGTGCCCCTCCCGTCGGTAGCGGGGGAGGAGATACGCAGTATTTT
TRBV10-3	few	-	TRBJ2-1	CAISEDSYNEQFF	TGTGCCATCAGTGAGGACAGTTACAATGAGCAGTTCTTC
TRBV5-4	-	-	TRBJ2-1	CASRRDTYNEQFF	TGTGCCAGCAGACGGGACACCTACAATGAGCAGTTCTTC
TRBV7-8	-	-	TRBJ2-1	CASSSDKSSYNEQFF	TGTGCCAGCAGCTCCGACAAGAGCTCCTACAATGAGCAGTTCTTC
TRBV7-9	-	-	TRBJ2-3	CASSDRYRATPDTQYF	TGTGCCAGCAGCGATAGATACAGGGCAACTCCAGATACGCAGTATTTT
TRBV18	once	-	TRBJ2-7	CASSPYPGYYEQYF	TGTGCCAGCTCACCGTATCCCGGGTACTACGAGCAGTACTTC
TRBV7-2	-	TRBD1	TRBJ1-2	CASSSQPGTGNGYTF	TGTGCCAGCAGCTCTCAACCCGGGACAGGGAATGGCTACACCTTC
TRBV29-1	-	-	TRBJ2-1	CSVVALRGREQFF	TGCAGCGTTGTGGCTCTTCGAGGCCGTGAGCAGTTCTTC
TRBV7-3	-	-	TRBJ2-1	CASALGQSNEQFF	TGTGCCAGCGCCCTTGGACAGTCCAATGAGCAGTTCTTC
TRBV18	-	TRBD1	TRBJ2-7	CASSPLSRGQNYEQYF	TGTGCCAGCTCACCCCTGAGCAGGGGACAGAATTACGAGCAGTACTTC
TRBV19	-	-	TRBJ2-1	CASSTTTGVSSYNEQFF	TGTGCCAGTAGTACGACGACAGGTGTAAGCTCCTACAATGAGCAGTTCTTC
TRBV7-2	-	TRBD1	TRBJ1-4	CASSPSTGDEKLFF	TGTGCCAGCAGCCCCTCAACAGGGGACGAAAAACTGTTTTTT
TRBV25-1	-	-	TRBJ2-1	CATRREIPLYEQFF	TGTGCCACCCGGCGGGAAATCCCTCTGTATGAGCAGTTCTTC
TRBV19	once	-	TRBJ2-3	CASSIAPGYTDTQYF	TGTGCCAGTAGTATAGCACCGGGGTACACAGATACGCAGTATTTT
TRBV5-1	-	-	TRBJ1-2	CASSRGQTYGYTF	TGCGCCAGCAGCAGGGGCCAAACCTATGGCTACACCTTC
TRBV6-1	-	-	TRBJ2-7	CASSEVQMWYF	TGTGCCAGCAGTGAAGTACAGATGTGGTACTTC
TRBV12-3/TRBV12-4	-	-	TRBJ2-7	CASSELSIYEQYF	TGTGCCAGCAGCGAGCTAAGCATCTACGAGCAGTACTTC
TRBV6-1	-	TRBD1	TRBJ1-6	CASSEMTGDNSPLHF	TGTGCCAGCAGTGAGATGACAGGGGACAATTCACCCCTCCACTTT
TRBV4-2	-	TRBD1	TRBJ2-5	CASSQLLGGGGETQYF	TGTGCCAGCAGCCAATTACTAGGGGGCGGCGGAGAGACCCAGTACTTC
TRBV11-2	-	-	TRBJ2-7	CASSEYRGAWQYF	TGTGCCAGCAGCGAATACCGGGGAGCTTGGCAGTACTTC
TRBV7-6	-	TRBD2	TRBJ2-5	CASSLRRGEVAETQYF	TGTGCCAGCAGCTTACGGCGGGGGGAGGTGGCGGAGACCCAGTACTTC
TRBV5-4	-	-	TRBJ2-6	CASSLGLSGANVLTF	TGTGCCAGCAGCTTGGGGCTCTCTGGGGCCAACGTCCTGACTTTC
TRBV4-3	-	TRBD1	TRBJ1-1	CASSQDLTGDDEAFF	TGCGCCAGCAGCCAAGATCTGACAGGGGACGACGAAGCTTTCTTT
TRBV7-6	-	TRBD2	TRBJ2-1	CASSLSSGGYNEQFF	TGTGCCAGCAGCTTATCGAGCGGGGGCTACAATGAGCAGTTCTTC
TRBV6-2/TRBV6-3	-	-	TRBJ1-2	CASSYGGHLNYGYTF	TGTGCCAGCAGTTACGGAGGGCACCTTAACTATGGCTACACCTTC
TRBV5-1	once	TRBD1	TRBJ1-2	CASSLGDRSDGYTF	TGCGCCAGCAGCTTGGGGGACAGAAGTGACGGCTACACCTTC
TRBV27	-	-	TRBJ1-1	CASSLGRNTEAFF	TGTGCCAGCAGCCTGGGCCGGAACACTGAAGCTTTCTTT
TRBV19	-	-	TRBJ1-2	CASSILHYGYTF	TGTGCCAGTAGTATACTCCACTATGGCTACACCTTC
TRBV4-2	-	-	TRBJ2-5	CASSQSLAGGETQYF	TGTGCCAGCAGCCAAAGCCTAGCCGGCGGGGAGACCCAGTACTTC
TRBV19	-	-	TRBJ1-1	CASSIVWGGDTEAFF	TGTGCCAGTAGTATAGTTTGGGGGGGAGACACTGAAGCTTTCTTT
TRBV27	-	-	TRBJ2-7	CASVRQGSYEQYF	TGTGCCAGCGTACGGCAGGGTTCCTACGAGCAGTACTTC
TRBV15	-	-	TRBJ2-3	CATSRVSSFTTDTQYF	TGTGCCACCAGCAGAGTGTCTAGTTTCACCACAGATACGCAGTATTTT
TRBV2	-	TRBD2	TRBJ2-2	CASREVAGGTGELFF	TGTGCCAGCAGAGAAGTAGCGGGGGGTACCGGGGAGCTGTTTTTT
TRBV13	-	-	TRBJ2-3	CASSRTSTDTQYF	TGTGCCAGCAGCCGGACTAGCACAGATACGCAGTATTTT
TRBV7-2	-	TRBD1	TRBJ2-7	CASSEDREQYF	TGTGCCAGCAGCGAGGACAGGGAGCAGTACTTC
TRBV5-1	once	TRBD1	TRBJ2-1	CASSTGDGTGGNEQFF	TGCGCCAGCAGCACCGGAGATGGGACAGGTGGAAATGAGCAGTTCTTC
TRBV2	-	-	TRBJ2-2	CASSESRGANTGELFF	TGTGCCAGCAGTGAATCTCGCGGGGCCAACACCGGGGAGCTGTTTTTT
TRBV15	-	-	TRBJ1-5	CATQTDIYSNQPQHF	TGTGCCACCCAGACAGATATTTATAGCAATCAGCCCCAGCATTTT
TRBV25-1	-	-	TRBJ2-5	CASSPGRQIGEETQYF	TGTGCCAGCAGCCCCGGGAGACAGATAGGGGAGGAGACCCAGTACTTC
TRBV9	-	TRBD1	TRBJ2-7	CASSVGQGAYEQYF	TGTGCCAGCAGCGTAGGGCAGGGGGCCTACGAGCAGTACTTC
TRBV7-9	-	-	TRBJ1-2	CASSFVTDYGYTF	TGTGCCAGCAGCTTTGTGACAGACTATGGCTACACCTTC
TRBV18	-	TRBD2	TRBJ2-1	CASSPTSGGNNEQFF	TGTGCCAGCTCACCGACTAGCGGGGGAAACAATGAGCAGTTCTTC
TRBV6-5	-	TRBD2	TRBJ2-1	CASSKTSGTYNEQFF	TGTGCCAGCAGTAAGACTAGCGGTACCTACAATGAGCAGTTCTTC
TRBV19	once	TRBD1	TRBJ1-1	CATVLGQGNTEAFF	TGTGCCACCGTTCTTGGACAGGGGAACACTGAAGCTTTCTTT
TRBV3-1/TRBV3-2	-	-	TRBJ1-2	CASSQGGRGGYTF	TGTGCCAGCAGCCAAGGGGGCCGGGGGGGCTACACCTTC
TRBV7-6	-	-	TRBJ2-3	CASSFTGGGDTQYF	TGTGCCAGCAGCTTCACGGGGGGCGGGGATACGCAGTATTTT
TRBV9	-	TRBD1	TRBJ1-6	CASSVGTGFSGMDF	TGTGCCAGCAGCGTCGGGACAGGTTTTTCTGGAATGGACTTT
TRBV15	once	TRBD2	TRBJ2-5	CATSISGGAAETQYF	TGTGCCACCAGCATAAGCGGGGGGGCCGCGGAGACCCAGTACTTC
TRBV7-9	-	TRBD2	TRBJ2-1	CASSRLLLAGGPYNEQFF	TGTGCCAGCAGCCGTCTACTACTAGCGGGGGGACCCTACAATGAGCAGTTCTTC
TRBV9	-	-	TRBJ2-1	CASHPSGGSTYNEQFF	TGTGCCAGCCACCCATCAGGGGGGTCCACCTACAATGAGCAGTTCTTC
TRBV27	-	TRBD2	TRBJ2-5	CASSPRLAIYQETQYF	TGTGCCAGCAGTCCAAGACTAGCGATTTACCAAGAGACCCAGTACTTC
TRBV11-3	once	-	TRBJ1-3	CASSDHGGAGNTIYF	TGTGCCAGCAGCGACCATGGGGGCGCTGGAAACACCATATATTTT
TRBV6-1	-	-	TRBJ1-2	CASSEALRGGLFGYTF	TGTGCCAGCAGTGAAGCCCTCCGGGGGGGTCTGTTTGGCTACACCTTC